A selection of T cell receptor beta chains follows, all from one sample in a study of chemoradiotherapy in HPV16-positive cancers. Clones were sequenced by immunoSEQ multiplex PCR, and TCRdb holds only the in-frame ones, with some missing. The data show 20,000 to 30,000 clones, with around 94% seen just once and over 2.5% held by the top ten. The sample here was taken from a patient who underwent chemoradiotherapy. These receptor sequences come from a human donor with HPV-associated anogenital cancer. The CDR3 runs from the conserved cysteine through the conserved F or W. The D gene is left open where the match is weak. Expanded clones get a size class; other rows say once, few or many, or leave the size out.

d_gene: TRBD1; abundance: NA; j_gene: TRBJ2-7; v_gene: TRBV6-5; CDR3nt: TGTGCCAGCAGGCTGACAGGGGGCTTCTACGAGCAGTACTTC; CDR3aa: CASRLTGGFYEQYF
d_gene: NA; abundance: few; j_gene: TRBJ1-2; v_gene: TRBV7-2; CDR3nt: TGTGCCAGCAGCTTGGACAGTCGTAGCTATGGCTACACCTTC; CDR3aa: CASSLDSRSYGYTF
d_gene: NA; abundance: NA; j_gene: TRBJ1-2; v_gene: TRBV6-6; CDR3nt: TGTGCCACTGTGGTCGGGGTCGGTTATGGCTACACCTTC; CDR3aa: CATVVGVGYGYTF
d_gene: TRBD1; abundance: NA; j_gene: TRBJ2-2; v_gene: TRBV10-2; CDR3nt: TGCGCCACCTCCGGGGACAGACTAATTGCGAACACCGGGGAGCTGTTTTTT; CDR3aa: CATSGDRLIANTGELFF
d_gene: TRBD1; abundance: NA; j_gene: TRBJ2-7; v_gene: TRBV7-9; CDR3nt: TGTGCCAGCAGACGGGACAGGGAAACCTACGAGCAGTACTTC; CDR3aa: CASRRDRETYEQYF
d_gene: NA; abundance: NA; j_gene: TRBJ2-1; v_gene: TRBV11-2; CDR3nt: TGTGCCAGCAGCTTAGGGGCTAGTGGGTTCTCCTACAATGAGCAGTTCTTC; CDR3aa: CASSLGASGFSYNEQFF
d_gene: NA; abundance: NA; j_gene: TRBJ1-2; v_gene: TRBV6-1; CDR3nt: TGTGCCAGCTCGCCCCTCGGTCTTTCTAACTATGGCTACACCTTC; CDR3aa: CASSPLGLSNYGYTF
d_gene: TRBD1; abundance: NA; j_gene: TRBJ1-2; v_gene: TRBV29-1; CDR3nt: TGCAGCGTTGGGGACAGGGGCTATGGCTACACCTTC; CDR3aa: CSVGDRGYGYTF
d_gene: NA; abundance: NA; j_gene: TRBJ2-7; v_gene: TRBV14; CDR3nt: TGTGCCAGCAGCCAAGGGTCCTACGAGCAGTACTTC; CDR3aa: CASSQGSYEQYF
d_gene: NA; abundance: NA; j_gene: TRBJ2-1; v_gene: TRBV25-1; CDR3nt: TGTGCCAGCAGTTCACCCGGGGACAATGTAGAGCAGTTCTTC; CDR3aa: CASSSPGDNVEQFF
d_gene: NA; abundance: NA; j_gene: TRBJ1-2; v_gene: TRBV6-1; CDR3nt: TGTGCCAGCAGTTTGGAACAGGGCAACTATGGCTACACCTTC; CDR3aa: CASSLEQGNYGYTF
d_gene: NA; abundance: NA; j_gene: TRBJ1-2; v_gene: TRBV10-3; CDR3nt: TGTGCCATCAGTGAGGGTACCTTTGGTGGCTACACCTTC; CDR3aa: CAISEGTFGGYTF
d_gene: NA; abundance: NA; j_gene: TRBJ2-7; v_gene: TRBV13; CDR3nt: TGTGCCAGCAGCCCTAGGGTGGGGGGCTCCGAGCAGTACTTC; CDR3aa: CASSPRVGGSEQYF
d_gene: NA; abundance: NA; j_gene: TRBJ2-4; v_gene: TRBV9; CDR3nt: TGTGCCAGCAGCGACCCGAGAAACATTCAGTACTTC; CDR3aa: CASSDPRNIQYF
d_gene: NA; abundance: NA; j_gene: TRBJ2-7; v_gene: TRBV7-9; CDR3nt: TGTGCCAGCAGCCCCAGGGTTCTCTCCTACGAGCAGTACTTC; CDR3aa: CASSPRVLSYEQYF
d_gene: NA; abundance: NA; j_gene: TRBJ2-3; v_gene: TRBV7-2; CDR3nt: TGTGCCAGCAGCTTGTTCCGCCTAGATACGCAGTATTTT; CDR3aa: CASSLFRLDTQYF
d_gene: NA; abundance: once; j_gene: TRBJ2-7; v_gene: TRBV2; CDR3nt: TGTGCCAGCAGCCGAAATGGAGGGATAGGCGGATACGAGCAGTACTTC; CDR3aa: CASSRNGGIGGYEQYF